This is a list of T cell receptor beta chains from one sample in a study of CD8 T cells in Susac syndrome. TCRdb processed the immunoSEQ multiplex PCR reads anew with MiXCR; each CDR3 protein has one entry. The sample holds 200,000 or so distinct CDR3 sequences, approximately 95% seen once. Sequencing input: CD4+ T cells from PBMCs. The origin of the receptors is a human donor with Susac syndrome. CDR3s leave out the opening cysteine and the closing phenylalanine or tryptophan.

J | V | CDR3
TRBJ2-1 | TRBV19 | ASSLGTGGQF
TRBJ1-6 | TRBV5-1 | ASRTGSSYNSPLH
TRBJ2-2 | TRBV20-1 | SALLAGGTGELF
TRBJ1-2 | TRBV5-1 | ASSLGQGAPRT
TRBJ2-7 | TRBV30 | ASQGQGVYEQY
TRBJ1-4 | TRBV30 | AWSGDPRDEKLF
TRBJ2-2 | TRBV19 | ASTWQKNTGELF
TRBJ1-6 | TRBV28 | ASSSSPGQFRSPLH
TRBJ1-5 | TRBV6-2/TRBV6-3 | ASRKGLHQPQH
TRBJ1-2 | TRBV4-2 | ASSPGSNYGYT
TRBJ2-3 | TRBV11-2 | ASSLSPADTQY
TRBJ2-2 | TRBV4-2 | ASSQVGMDTGELF
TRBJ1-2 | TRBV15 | ATSRNNYGYT
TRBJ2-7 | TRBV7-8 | ASSQRDRAYEQY
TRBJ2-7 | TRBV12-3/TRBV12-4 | ASSSPGQGNYEQY
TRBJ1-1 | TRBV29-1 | STKRRVTRTEAF
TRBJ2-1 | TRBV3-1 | ASSLLGVINEQF
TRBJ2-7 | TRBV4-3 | ASSQTVTSYEQY
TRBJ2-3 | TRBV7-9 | ASSFTTDTDTQY
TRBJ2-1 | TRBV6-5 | ASSYFPTPGGSPNEQF
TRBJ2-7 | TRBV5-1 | ASSPIGGSSYEQY
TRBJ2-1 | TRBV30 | AWSVGDRANNEQF
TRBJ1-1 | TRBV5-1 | ASSSDRGLPDTEAF
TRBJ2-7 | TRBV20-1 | SAIERTYEQY
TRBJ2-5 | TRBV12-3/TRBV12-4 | ASSPATGLETQY
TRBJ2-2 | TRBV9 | ASSTHTNTGELF
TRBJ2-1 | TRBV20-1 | SARDPVGAGDEQF
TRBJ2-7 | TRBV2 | ASGTGTQTYEQY
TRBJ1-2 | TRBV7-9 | ASSSRTGSNYGYT
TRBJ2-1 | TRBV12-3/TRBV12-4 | ASRSSAYNEQF
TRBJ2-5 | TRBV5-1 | ASSLAPRSQETQY
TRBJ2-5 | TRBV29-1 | SVGGGRETQY
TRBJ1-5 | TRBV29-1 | SVGRGWQPQH
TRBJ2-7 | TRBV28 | ASSSQRLH
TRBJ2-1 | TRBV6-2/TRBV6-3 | ASRASGGAAEQF
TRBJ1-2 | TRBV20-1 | SATPFRTGDYGYT
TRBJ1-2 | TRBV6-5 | ASSYGGQESYGYT
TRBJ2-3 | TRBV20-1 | SAPGGLAGETADTQY
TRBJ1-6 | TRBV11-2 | ASSRMGQGASNSPLH
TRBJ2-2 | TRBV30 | AWNGLAGDTGELF
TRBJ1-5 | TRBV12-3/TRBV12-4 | ASSLVARGPQPQH
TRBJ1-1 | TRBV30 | AWSLAVTEAF
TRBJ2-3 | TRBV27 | ASSPGLISTDTQY
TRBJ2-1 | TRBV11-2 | ASSLSGGPGNEQF
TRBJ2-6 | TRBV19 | ASRHGGISSGANVLT
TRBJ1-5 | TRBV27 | ASTAHGGGLGSQPQH
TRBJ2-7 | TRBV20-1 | SARDFLRYEQY
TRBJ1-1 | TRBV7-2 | ASTLGAHTEAF